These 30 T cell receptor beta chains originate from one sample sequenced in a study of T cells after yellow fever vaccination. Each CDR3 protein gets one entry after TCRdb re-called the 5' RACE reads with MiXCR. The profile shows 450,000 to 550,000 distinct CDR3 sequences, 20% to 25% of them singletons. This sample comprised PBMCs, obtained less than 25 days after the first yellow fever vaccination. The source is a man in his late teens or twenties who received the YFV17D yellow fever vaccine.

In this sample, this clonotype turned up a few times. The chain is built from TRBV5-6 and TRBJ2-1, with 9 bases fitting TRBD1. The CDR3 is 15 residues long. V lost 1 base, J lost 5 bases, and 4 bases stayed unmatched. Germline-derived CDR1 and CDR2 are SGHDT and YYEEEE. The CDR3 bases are TGTGCCAGCAGCTTGCCATGGACAGGGGACAATGAGCAGTTCTTC. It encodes CASSLPWTGDNEQFF.

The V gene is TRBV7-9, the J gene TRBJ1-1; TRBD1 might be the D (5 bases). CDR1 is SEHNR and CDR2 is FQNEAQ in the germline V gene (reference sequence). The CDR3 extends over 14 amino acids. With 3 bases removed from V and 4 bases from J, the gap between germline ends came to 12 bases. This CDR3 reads CASSLPVGGTEAFF. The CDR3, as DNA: TGTGCCAGCAGCTTGCCCGTGGGGGGCACTGAAGCTTTCTTT.

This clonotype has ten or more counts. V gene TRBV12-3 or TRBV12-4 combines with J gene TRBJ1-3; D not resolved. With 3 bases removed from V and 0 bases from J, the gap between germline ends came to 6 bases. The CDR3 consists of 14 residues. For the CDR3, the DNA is TGTGCCAGCAGTTTGCGCCACTCTGGAAACACCATATATTTT. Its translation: CASSLRHSGNTIYF.

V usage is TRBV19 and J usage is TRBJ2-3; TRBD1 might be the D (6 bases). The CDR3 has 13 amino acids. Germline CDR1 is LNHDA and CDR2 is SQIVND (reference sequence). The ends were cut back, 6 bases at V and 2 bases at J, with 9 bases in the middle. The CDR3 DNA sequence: TGTGCCAGTAGACAGGGCTTCACAGATACGCAGTATTTT. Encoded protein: CASRQGFTDTQYF. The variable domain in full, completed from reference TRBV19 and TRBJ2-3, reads DGGITQSPKYLFRKEGQNVTLSCEQNLNHDAMYWYRQDPGQGLRLIYYSQIVNDFQKGDIAEGYSVSREKKESFPLTVTSAQKNPTAFYLCASRQGFTDTQYFGPGTRLTVL.

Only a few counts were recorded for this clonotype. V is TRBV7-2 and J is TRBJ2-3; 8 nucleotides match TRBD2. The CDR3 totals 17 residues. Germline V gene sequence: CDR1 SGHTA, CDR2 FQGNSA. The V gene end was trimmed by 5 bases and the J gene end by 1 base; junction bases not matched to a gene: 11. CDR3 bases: TGTGCCAGCAGCCCCCAGGGCGGGGGGCGGCGCACAGATACGCAGTATTTT. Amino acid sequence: CASSPQGGGRRTDTQYF.

CDR3 DNA sequence: TGTGCCAGCAGTTTATTCAAGGGGGTTGGTGAGCAGTTCTTC. It specifies CASSLFKGVGEQFF. The genes are TRBV27 and TRBJ2-1, with a possible D match to TRBD1 (6 bases). Trimming took off 1 base at V and 9 bases at J, with 13 bases between the two ends. This CDR3 region has 14 residues. CDR1 is MNHEY, CDR2 SMNVEV, per germline (reference sequence).

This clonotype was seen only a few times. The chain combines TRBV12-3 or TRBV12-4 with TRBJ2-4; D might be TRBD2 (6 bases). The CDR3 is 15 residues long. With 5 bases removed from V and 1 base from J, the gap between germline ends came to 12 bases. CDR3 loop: CASSGDLGAKNIQYF. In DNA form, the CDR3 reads TGTGCCAGCAGTGGGGACTTAGGGGCCAAAAACATTCAGTACTTC.

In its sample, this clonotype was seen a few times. CDR3 nucleotide sequence: TGTGCCAGCAGCTTAAACTACCCCGGGGAGCTGTTTTTT. It codes for CASSLNYPGELFF. This chain joins TRBV7-2 and TRBJ2-2; D uncertain. Germline values: CDR1 SGHTA, CDR2 FQGNSA. The V end lost 2 bases, the J end lost 6 bases, and 7 bases lay between the germline ends. The CDR3 spans 13 residues.

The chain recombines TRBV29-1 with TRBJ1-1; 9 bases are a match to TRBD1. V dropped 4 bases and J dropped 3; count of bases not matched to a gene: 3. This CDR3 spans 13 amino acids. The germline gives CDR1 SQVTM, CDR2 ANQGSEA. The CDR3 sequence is CSVADRGDTEAFF. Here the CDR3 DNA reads TGCAGCGTTGCTGACAGGGGGGACACTGAAGCTTTCTTT.

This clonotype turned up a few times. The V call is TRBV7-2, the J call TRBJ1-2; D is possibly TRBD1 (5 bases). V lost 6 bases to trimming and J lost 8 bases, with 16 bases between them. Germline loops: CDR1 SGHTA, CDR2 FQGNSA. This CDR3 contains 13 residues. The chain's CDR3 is CASRGEGSGGYTF. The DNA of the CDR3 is TGTGCCAGCAGGGGGGAGGGATCGGGGGGCTACACCTTC.

The CDR3 DNA reads TGTGCCAGTAGTATCTTGGCGTTGATGGGGAACACGGGCAATGAGCAGTTCTTC. It yields the protein CASSILALMGNTGNEQFF. V and J are TRBV19 and TRBJ2-1; D not resolved. Germline CDR1 reads LNHDA; CDR2 reads SQIVND (reference sequence). The V end lost 3 bases, the J end lost 6 bases, and 24 bases lay between the germline ends. The CDR3 loop spans 18 amino acids. Full variable domain (missing parts from reference TRBV19 and TRBJ2-1): DGGITQSPKYLFRKEGQNVTLSCEQNLNHDAMYWYRQDPGQGLRLIYYSQIVNDFQKGDIAEGYSVSREKKESFPLTVTSAQKNPTAFYLCASSILALMGNTGNEQFFGPGTRLTVL.

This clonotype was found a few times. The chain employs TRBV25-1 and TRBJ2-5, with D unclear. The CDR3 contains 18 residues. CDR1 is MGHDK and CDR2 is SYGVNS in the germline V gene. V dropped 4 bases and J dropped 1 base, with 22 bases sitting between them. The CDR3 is CASSVKLGERSTQETQYF. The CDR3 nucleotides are TGTGCCAGCAGTGTCAAGTTGGGCGAGCGATCGACCCAAGAGACCCAGTACTTC.

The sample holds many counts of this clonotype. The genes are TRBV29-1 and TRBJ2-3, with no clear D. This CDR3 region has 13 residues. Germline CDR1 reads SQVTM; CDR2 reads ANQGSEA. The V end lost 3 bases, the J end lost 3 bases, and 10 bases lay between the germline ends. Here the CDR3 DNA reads TGCAGCGTTGACAGGACCCTGACAGATACGCAGTATTTT. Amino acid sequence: CSVDRTLTDTQYF.

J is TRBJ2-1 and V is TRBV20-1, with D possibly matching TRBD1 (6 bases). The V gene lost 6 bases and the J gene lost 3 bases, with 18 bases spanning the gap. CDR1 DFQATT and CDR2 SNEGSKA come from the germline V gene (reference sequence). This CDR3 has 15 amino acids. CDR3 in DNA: TGCAGTGCCCGGCCCCGGACAGTGCACTACAATGAGCAGTTCTTC. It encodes CSARPRTVHYNEQFF.

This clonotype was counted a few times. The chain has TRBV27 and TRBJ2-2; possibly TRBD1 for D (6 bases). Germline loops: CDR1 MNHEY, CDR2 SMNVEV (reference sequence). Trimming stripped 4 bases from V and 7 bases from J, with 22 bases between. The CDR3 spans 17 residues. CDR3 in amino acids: CASSSPGRRGLIGELFF. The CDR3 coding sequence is TGTGCCAGCAGTTCCCCCGGACGTAGGGGGTTAATCGGGGAGCTGTTTTTT.

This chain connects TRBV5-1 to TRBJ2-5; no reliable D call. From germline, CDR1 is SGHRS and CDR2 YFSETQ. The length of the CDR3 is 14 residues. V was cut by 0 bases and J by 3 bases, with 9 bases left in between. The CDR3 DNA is TGCGCCAGCAGCTTGGGACGGGCTAAAGAGACCCAGTACTTC. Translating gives CASSLGRAKETQYF. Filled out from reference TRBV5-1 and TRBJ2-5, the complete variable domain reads KAGVTQTPRYLIKTRGQQVTLSCSPISGHRSVSWYQQTPGQGLQFLFEYFSETQRNKGNFPGRFSGRQFSNSRSEMNVSTLELGDSALYLCASSLGRAKETQYFGPGTRLLVL.

CDR3 bases: TGCAGTGCTAGAGATCTTAGGACAGGGGTCGGAGAGCAGTTCTTC. As protein: CSARDLRTGVGEQFF. This chain joins TRBV20-1 and TRBJ2-1; TRBD1 matches at 9 bases. This CDR3 is 15 amino acids long. The germline CDR1 and CDR2 sequences are DFQATT and SNEGSKA (reference sequence). Trimming removed 0 bases from V and 10 bases from J; junction bases left unmatched: 10.

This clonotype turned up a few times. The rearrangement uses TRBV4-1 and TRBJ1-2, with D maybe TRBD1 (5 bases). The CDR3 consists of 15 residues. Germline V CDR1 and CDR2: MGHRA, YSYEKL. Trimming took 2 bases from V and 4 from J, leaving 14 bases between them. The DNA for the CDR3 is TGCGCCAGCAGCCAACCCTGGGGGGTCGGCTATGGCTACACCTTC. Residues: CASSQPWGVGYGYTF.

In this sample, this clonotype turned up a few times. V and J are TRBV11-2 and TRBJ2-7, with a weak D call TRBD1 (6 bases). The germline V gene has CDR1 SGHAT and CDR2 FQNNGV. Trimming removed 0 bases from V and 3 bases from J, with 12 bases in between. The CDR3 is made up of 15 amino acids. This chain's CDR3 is CASSLDRMDSYEQYV. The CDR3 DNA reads TGTGCCAGCAGCTTAGATCGCATGGACAGCTACGAGCAGTACGTC.

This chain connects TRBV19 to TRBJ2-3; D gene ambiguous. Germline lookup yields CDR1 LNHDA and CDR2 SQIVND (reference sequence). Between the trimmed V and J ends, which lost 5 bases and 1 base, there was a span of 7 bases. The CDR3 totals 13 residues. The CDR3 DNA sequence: TGTGCCAGTAGTGGTTCCGGCACAGATACGCAGTATTTT. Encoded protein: CASSGSGTDTQYF.

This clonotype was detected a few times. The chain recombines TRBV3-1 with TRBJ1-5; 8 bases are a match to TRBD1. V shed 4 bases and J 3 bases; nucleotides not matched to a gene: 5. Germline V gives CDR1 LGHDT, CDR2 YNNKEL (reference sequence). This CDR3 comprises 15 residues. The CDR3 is CASSRGQGYNQPQHF. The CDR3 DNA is TGTGCCAGCAGCCGCGGACAGGGTTACAATCAGCCCCAGCATTTT.

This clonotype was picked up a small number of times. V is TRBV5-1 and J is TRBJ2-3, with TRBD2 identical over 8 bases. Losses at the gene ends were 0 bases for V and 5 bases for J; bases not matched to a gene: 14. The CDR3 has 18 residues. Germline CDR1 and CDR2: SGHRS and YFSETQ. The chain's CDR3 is CASSLAPLAGGAGDTQYF. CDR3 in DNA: TGCGCCAGCAGCTTGGCCCCCCTGGCCGGGGGGGCCGGAGATACGCAGTATTTT. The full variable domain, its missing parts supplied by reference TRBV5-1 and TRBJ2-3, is KAGVTQTPRYLIKTRGQQVTLSCSPISGHRSVSWYQQTPGQGLQFLFEYFSETQRNKGNFPGRFSGRQFSNSRSEMNVSTLELGDSALYLCASSLAPLAGGAGDTQYFGPGTRLTVL.

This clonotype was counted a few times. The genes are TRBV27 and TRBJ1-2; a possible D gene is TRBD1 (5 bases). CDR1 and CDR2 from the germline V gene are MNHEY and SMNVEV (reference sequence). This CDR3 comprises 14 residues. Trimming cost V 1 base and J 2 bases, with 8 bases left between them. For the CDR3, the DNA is TGTGCCAGCAGTTTATATGCAGGGAACTATGGCTACACCTTC. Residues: CASSLYAGNYGYTF.

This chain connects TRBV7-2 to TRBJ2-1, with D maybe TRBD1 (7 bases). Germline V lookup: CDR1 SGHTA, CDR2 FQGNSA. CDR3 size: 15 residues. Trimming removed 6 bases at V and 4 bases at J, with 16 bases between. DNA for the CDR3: TGTGCCAGCAGAGTAGAGGCAGGGGGGTACAATGAGCAGTTCTTC. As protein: CASRVEAGGYNEQFF.

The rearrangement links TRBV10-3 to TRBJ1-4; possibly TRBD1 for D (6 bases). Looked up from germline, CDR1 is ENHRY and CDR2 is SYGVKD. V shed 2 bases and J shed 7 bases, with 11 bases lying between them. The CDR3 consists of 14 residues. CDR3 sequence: CAISEVGASEKLFF. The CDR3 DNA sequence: TGTGCCATCAGTGAGGTGGGGGCGAGTGAAAAACTGTTTTTT.

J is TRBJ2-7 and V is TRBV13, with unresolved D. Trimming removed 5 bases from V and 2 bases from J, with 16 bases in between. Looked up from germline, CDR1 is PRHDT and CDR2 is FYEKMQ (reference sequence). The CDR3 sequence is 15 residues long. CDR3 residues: CASSRDRSVTYEQYF. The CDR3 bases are TGTGCCAGCAGCCGAGACCGTTCAGTTACCTACGAGCAGTACTTC.

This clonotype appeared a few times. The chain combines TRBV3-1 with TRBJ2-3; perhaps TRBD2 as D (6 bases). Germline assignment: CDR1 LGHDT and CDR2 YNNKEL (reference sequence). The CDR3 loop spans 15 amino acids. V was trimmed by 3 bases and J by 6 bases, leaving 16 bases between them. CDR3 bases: TGTGCCAGCAGCCACGGGGACTCAGGCCACGATACGCAGTATTTT. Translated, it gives CASSHGDSGHDTQYF.

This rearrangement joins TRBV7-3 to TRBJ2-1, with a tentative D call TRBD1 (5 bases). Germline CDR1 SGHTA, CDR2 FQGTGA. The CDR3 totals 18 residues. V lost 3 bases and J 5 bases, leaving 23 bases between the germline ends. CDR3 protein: CASSFNEAGQGLNNEQFF. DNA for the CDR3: TGTGCCAGCAGCTTTAATGAGGCAGGGCAAGGCTTAAACAATGAGCAGTTCTTC.

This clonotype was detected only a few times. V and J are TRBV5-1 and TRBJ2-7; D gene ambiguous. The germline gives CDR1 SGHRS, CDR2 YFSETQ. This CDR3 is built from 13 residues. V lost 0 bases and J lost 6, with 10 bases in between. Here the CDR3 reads CASSLAGVSEQYF. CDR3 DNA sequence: TGCGCCAGCAGCTTGGCTGGGGTAAGCGAGCAGTACTTC.

The CDR3 sequence is CSVGGENTEAFF. CDR3 coding DNA: TGCAGCGTCGGGGGCGAGAACACTGAAGCTTTCTTT. The V gene is TRBV29-1, the J gene TRBJ1-1; tentatively, D is TRBD1 (6 bases). V lost 6 bases and J 1 base, leaving 9 bases between the germline ends. Germline V gene sequence: CDR1 SQVTM, CDR2 ANQGSEA. The CDR3 is 12 residues long. Filled out from reference TRBV29-1 and TRBJ1-1, the complete variable domain reads SAVISQKPSRDICQRGTSLTIQCQVDSQVTMMFWYRQQPGQSLTLIATANQGSEATYESGFVIDKFPISRPNLTFSTLTVSNMSPEDSSIYLCSVGGENTEAFFGQGTRLTVV.